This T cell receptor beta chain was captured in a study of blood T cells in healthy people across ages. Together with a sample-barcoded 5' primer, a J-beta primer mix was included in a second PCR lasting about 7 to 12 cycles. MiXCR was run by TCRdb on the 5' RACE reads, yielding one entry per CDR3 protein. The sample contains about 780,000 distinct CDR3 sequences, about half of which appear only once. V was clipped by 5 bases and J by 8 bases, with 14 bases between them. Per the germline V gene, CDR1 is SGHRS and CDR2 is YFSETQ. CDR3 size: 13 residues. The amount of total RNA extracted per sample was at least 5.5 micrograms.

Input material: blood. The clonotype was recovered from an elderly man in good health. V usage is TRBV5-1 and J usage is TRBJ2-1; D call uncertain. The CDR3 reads CASRLPSLDEQFF. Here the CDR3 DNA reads TGCGCCAGCAGACTCCCTTCCTTGGATGAGCAGTTCTTC.